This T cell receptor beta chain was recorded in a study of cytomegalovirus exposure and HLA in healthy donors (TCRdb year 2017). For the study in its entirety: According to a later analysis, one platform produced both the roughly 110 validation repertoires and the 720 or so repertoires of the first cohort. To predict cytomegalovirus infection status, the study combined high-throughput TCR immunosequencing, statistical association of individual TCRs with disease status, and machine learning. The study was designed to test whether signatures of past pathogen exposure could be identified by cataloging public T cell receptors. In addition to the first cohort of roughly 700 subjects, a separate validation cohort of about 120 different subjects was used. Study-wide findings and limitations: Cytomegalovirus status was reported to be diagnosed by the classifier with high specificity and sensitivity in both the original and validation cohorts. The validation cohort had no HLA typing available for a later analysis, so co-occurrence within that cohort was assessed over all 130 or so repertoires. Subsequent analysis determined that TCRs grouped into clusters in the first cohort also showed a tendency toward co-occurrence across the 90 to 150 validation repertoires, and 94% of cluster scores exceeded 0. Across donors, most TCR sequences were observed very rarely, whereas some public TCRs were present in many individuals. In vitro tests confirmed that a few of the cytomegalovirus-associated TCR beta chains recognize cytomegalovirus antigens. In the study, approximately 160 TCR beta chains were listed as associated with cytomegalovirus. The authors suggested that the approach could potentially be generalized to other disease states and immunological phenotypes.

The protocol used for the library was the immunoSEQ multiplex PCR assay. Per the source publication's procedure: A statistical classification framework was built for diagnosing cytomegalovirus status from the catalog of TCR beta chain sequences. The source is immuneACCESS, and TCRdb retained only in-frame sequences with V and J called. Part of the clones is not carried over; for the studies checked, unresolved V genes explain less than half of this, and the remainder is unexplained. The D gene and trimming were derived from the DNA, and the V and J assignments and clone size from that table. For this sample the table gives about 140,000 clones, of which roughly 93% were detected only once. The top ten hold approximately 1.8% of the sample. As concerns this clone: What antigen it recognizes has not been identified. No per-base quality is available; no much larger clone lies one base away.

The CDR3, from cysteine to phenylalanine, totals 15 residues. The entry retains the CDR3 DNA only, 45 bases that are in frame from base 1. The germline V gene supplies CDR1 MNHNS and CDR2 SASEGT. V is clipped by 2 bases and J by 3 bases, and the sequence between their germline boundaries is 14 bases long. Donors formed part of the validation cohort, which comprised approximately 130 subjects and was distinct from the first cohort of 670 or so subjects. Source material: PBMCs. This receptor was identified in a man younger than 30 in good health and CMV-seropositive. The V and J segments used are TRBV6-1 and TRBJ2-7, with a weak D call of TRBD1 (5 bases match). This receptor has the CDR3 CASSELRKGYYEQYF. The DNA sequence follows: TGTGCCAGCAGTGAATTACGAAAGGGGTACTACGAGCAGTACTTC.